The present T cell receptor (beta chain) was sequenced within a study of cytomegalovirus exposure and HLA in healthy donors. About the study: In a later analysis, the roughly 130 validation repertoires were reported to have used the same platform as the roughly 670 first-cohort repertoires.

Study observations and caveats: Cytomegalovirus status, reportedly, was diagnosed with high specificity and sensitivity by the classifier. Most TCR sequences were seen very rarely across donors, but some public TCRs occurred in many.

The CDR3 runs 15 residues. V lost 5 bases, J lost 4 bases, and 4 bases stayed unmatched. CDR1 is LNHNV, CDR2 YYDKDF, per germline (reference sequence). In regard to this clone: Its antigen is currently unknown.

Profiled with immunoSEQ multiplex PCR; TCRdb holds only in-frame clones, not every one. In the table there are hundreds of thousands of clones, about 90% of which are singletons. This TCR derives from a woman aged 25-40 years in good health and CMV-seronegative. Material: PBMCs. The V call is TRBV15, the J call TRBJ2-7; 14 positions match TRBD2. CDR3 sequence reads: CATSPGLAGDYEQYF. CDR3 nucleotide sequence: TGTGCCACCAGCCCGGGACTAGCGGGAGATTACGAGCAGTACTTC.